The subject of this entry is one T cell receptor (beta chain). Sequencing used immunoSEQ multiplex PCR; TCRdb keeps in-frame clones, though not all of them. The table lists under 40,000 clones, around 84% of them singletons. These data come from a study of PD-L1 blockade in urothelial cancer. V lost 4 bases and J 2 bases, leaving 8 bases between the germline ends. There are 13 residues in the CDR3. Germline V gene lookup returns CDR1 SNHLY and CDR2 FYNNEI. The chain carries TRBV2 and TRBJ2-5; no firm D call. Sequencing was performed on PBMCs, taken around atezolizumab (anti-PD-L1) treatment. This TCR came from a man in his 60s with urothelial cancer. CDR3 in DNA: TGTGCCAGCAGTGTCCTCCGGCAAGAGACCCAGTACTTC. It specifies CASSVLRQETQYF.